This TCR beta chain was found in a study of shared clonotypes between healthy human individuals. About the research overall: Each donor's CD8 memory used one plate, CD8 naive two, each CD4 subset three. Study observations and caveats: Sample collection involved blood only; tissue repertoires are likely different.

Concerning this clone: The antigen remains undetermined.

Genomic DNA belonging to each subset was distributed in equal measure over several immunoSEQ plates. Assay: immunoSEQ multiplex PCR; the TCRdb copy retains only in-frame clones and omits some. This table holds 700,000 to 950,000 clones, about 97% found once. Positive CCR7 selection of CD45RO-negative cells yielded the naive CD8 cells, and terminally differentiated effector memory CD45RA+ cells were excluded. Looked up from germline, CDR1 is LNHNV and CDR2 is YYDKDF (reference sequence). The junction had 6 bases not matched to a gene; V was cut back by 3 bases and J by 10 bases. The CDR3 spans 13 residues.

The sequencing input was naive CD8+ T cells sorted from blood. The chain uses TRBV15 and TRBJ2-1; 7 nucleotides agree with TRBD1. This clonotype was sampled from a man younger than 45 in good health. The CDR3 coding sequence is TGTGCCACCAGCAGGGGCAGGGGGTGGGAGCAGTTCTTC. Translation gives CATSRGRGWEQFF. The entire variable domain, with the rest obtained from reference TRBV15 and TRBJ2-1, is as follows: DAMVIQNPRYQVTQFGKPVTLSCSQTLNHNVMYWYQQKSSQAPKLLFHYYDKDFNNEADTPDNFQSRRPNTSFCFLDIRSPGLGDTAMYLCATSRGRGWEQFFGPGTRLTVL.